The 20 T cell receptor beta chains given below trace back to one sample, sequenced in a study of CD8+CD57+ T cells in acquired aplastic anemia. The study profiled TCR beta VDJ and CDR3 using genomic DNA as template. From the reads, TCRdb called clonotypes with MiXCR, one entry per CDR3 protein. This sample has about 42,000 distinct CDR3 sequences, with 55% to 80% found just once. Sequenced: sorted CD4+, CD8+, or CD8+CD57+ T cells (not recorded which) from PBMCs. These receptors were obtained from a human donor in good health, serving as a control.

Comments on this clonotype: One end of the junction fails to match germline, which may point to a read error. V gene TRBV7-6 combines with J gene TRBJ2-7; D is unresolved. Germline values: CDR1 SGHVS, CDR2 FNYEAQ. The CDR3 extends over 13 amino acids. This CDR3 reads CASSLSATYEQYF. As DNA, the CDR3 is TGTGCCAGCAGCTTAAGCGCAACCTACGAGCAGTACTTT.

This clonotype was observed a handful of times. This rearrangement joins TRBV7-3 to TRBJ1-5; D is ambiguous. The CDR3 covers 12 residues. The germline gives CDR1 SGHTA, CDR2 FQGTGA. V dropped 2 bases and J dropped 6 bases, with 5 bases sitting between them. This CDR3 is CASSLGGQPQHF. The CDR3 region has the DNA TGTGCCAGCAGCTTAGGTGGTCAGCCCCAGCATTTT.

The V gene is TRBV7-8, the J gene TRBJ2-7, with TRBD1 as a possible D gene (5 bases). The length of the CDR3 is 16 residues. CDR1 and CDR2 from the germline V gene are SGHVS and FQNEAQ. The V end was cut by 3 bases, the J end by 2 bases, with 17 bases between. DNA for the CDR3: TGTGCCAGCAGCTTCCAGGTTACTGGGGCCACCTACGAGCAGTACTTC. It is translated as CASSFQVTGATYEQYF. Supplemented by reference TRBV7-8 and TRBJ2-7, the full variable domain reads GAGVSQSPRYKVAKRGQDVALRCDPISGHVSLFWYQQALGQGPEFLTYFQNEAQLDKSGLPSDRFFAERPEGSVSTLKIQRTQQEDSAVYLCASSFQVTGATYEQYFGPGTRLTVT.

This clonotype was observed many times. This chain uses TRBV4-3 with TRBJ2-7; TRBD1 matches 8 bases. The CDR3 covers 16 residues. J lost 2 bases, V lost 0 bases, and 6 bases had no gene match. The germline gives CDR1 LGHNA, CDR2 YSLEER. The CDR3 is CASSQESRDRPYEQYF. Written as DNA, the CDR3 is TGCGCCAGCAGCCAAGAGTCCCGGGACAGGCCCTACGAGCAGTACTTC.

Ten or more counts support this clonotype. The chain has TRBV29-1 and TRBJ2-5; 9 nucleotides match TRBD1. After removal of 3 bases from V and 2 bases from J, the junction contained 7 bases not matched to a gene. This CDR3 is built from 15 residues. Germline assignment: CDR1 SQVTM and CDR2 ANQGSEA. Here the CDR3 reads CSVETDRGVQETQYF. DNA for the CDR3: TGCAGCGTTGAGACGGACAGGGGAGTTCAAGAGACCCAGTACTTC.

This chain uses TRBV19 with TRBJ1-1; unclear D gene. The V and J ends lost 5 bases and 1 base respectively, with 8 bases between them. The CDR3 is 13 residues long. Per the germline V gene, CDR1 is LNHDA and CDR2 is SQIVND (reference sequence). In nucleotides, the CDR3 is TGTGCCAGTAGTTTGACAAAGAACACTGAAGCTTTCTTT. Translation: CASSLTKNTEAFF.

In regard to this clonotype: An end of the junction differs from the germline gene, which may be a read error. This chain connects TRBV9 to TRBJ2-1, with TRBD2 identical over 7 bases. The CDR3 contains 15 residues. The germline V gene has CDR1 SGDLS and CDR2 YYNGEE. The CDR3 nucleotides are TGTGCCAGCAGTGAAGGGCTAGCGGACTACAACGAGCAGTTCTTC. Translated, it gives CASSEGLADYNEQFF.

This chain connects TRBV2 to TRBJ1-5; D is ambiguous. CDR1 and CDR2 (germline): SNHLY, FYNNEI. Deletions cut 6 bases from V and 4 bases from J, with 1 base between. There are 10 residues in the CDR3. The CDR3 region is CASRNQPQHF. CDR3 in DNA: TGTGCCAGCAGAAATCAGCCCCAGCATTTT.

The rearrangement uses TRBV7-6 and TRBJ1-4, with TRBD1 as a possible D gene (6 bases). Trimming took 3 bases from V and 2 from J, leaving 7 bases between them. This CDR3 contains 14 residues. Germline CDR1 SGHVS, CDR2 FNYEAQ. The CDR3 sequence is CASSLDSTNEKLFF. The CDR3 DNA is TGTGCCAGCAGCTTGGACAGCACTAATGAAAAACTGTTTTTT.

The V gene is TRBV24-1, the J gene TRBJ1-1, with D tentatively TRBD1 (6 bases). Germline V CDR1 and CDR2: KGHDR, SFDVKD. The CDR3 is 13 residues long. Between the trimmed V and J ends, which lost 6 bases and 8 bases, there was a span of 15 bases. The chain's CDR3 is CATSTGQPGEAFF. DNA for the CDR3: TGTGCCACCAGTACCGGACAGCCCGGGGAAGCTTTCTTT.

This clonotype was picked up many times. Its ends do not fully match the called genes, so a read error is possible. The rearrangement joins TRBV4-2 to TRBJ2-7; D is unresolved. The germline V gene encodes CDR1 LGHNA and CDR2 YNFKEQ. This CDR3 is built from 15 residues. The chain's CDR3 is CASSQDTGTLYEQYF. The DNA for the CDR3 is TGCGCCAGCAGCCAAGACACCGGAACCCTCTACGAGCAGTACTTC.

This clonotype was found once. Here the CDR3 omits its conserved ending phenylalanine or tryptophan, so a read error is the likely source. J is TRBJ2-1 and V is TRBV14; 7 nucleotides line up with TRBD1. The CDR3 covers 15 residues. V was clipped by 4 bases and J by 3 bases; unmatched bases: 6. Germline-derived CDR1 and CDR2 are SGHDN and FVKESK. As DNA, the CDR3 is TGTGCCAGCAGCCCCGGACAGGACAACTACAATGAGCAGTTCCTC. Its translation: CASSPGQDNYNEQFL.

This sequence joins TRBV15 and TRBJ1-2; D unresolved. This CDR3 has 14 amino acids. Trimming pared 0 bases from V and 2 bases from J, leaving 7 bases between. Germline assignment: CDR1 LNHNV and CDR2 YYDKDF (reference sequence). CDR3 amino acids: CATSRDVLNYGYTF. CDR3 nucleotide sequence: TGTGCCACCAGCAGAGATGTCCTCAACTATGGCTACACCTTC.

This clonotype was detected ten times or more. This chain connects TRBV4-1 to TRBJ2-7, with TRBD1 matching over 7 bases. The CDR3 runs 16 residues. Germline loops: CDR1 MGHRA, CDR2 YSYEKL. With 0 bases clipped from V and 3 bases from J, the junction kept 8 bases outside the gene matches. The CDR3 DNA reads TGCGCCAGCAGCCAAGAGACCCCGGGACAGAGCTACGAGCAGTACTTC. Protein product: CASSQETPGQSYEQYF.

The chain recombines TRBV19 with TRBJ1-1; 7 bases align to TRBD1. From germline, CDR1 is LNHDA and CDR2 SQIVND (reference sequence). Losses at the gene ends were 7 bases for V and 11 bases for J; bases not matched to a gene: 7. This CDR3 comprises 11 residues. The CDR3 sequence is CASTRGRGAFF. The DNA of the CDR3 is TGTGCCAGTACGAGGGGGCGAGGGGCTTTCTTT. The full variable domain, with the rest looked up from reference TRBV19 and TRBJ1-1, is DGGITQSPKYLFRKEGQNVTLSCEQNLNHDAMYWYRQDPGQGLRLIYYSQIVNDFQKGDIAEGYSVSREKKESFPLTVTSAQKNPTAFYLCASTRGRGAFFGQGTRLTVV.

This clonotype was detected ten times or more. The J gene is TRBJ1-1, the V gene TRBV12-3 or TRBV12-4; TRBD1 might be the D (5 bases). This CDR3 has 13 residues. V was clipped by 2 bases and J by 1 base, with 5 bases between them. CDR3 DNA sequence: TGTGCCAGCAGTTTACAGGGGAACACTGAAGCTTTCTTT. It translates to CASSLQGNTEAFF.

This chain connects TRBV2 to TRBJ2-5, with D perhaps assigned TRBD1 or TRBD2 (7 bases each). The CDR3 extends over 14 amino acids. Germline V gives CDR1 SNHLY, CDR2 FYNNEI. V lost 10 bases, J lost 0 bases, and 15 bases lay in between. The CDR3: CATRQGGYQETQYF. The CDR3 DNA reads as TGTGCCACCAGACAGGGAGGGTACCAAGAGACCCAGTACTTC. Looking up the rest from reference TRBV2 and TRBJ2-5 gives the full variable domain: EPEVTQTPSHQVTQMGQEVILRCVPISNHLYFYWYRQILGQKVEFLVSFYNNEISEKSEIFDDQFSVERPDGSNFTLKIRSTKLEDSAMYFCATRQGGYQETQYFGPGTRLLVL.

The chain links TRBV10-3 to TRBJ2-7; 9 bases align to TRBD1. The germline V gene encodes CDR1 ENHRY and CDR2 SYGVKD. V was pared by 4 bases and J by 6 bases, with 10 bases of the junction left unmatched. The CDR3 is 15 amino acids. As DNA, the CDR3 is TGTGCCATCAGTGCCTCGGGACAGGGATCCGGCGAGCAGTACTTC. This encodes CAISASGQGSGEQYF.

This clonotype was seen only a few times. The CDR3 DNA reads TGCAGCGTTGAGGCACAGGATGGCTACACCTTC. Amino acid sequence: CSVEAQDGYTF. V and J are TRBV29-1 and TRBJ1-2; D may be TRBD1 (5 bases). Germline values: CDR1 SQVTM, CDR2 ANQGSEA. The germline V and J ends were trimmed by 3 bases and 6 bases, with 8 bases remaining between them. CDR3 length: 11 amino acids.

This chain joins TRBV7-3 and TRBJ1-5; TRBD1 matches at 10 bases. Looked up from germline, CDR1 is SGHTA and CDR2 is FQGTGA. This CDR3 is built from 19 residues. V was pared by 3 bases and J by 0 bases, with 11 bases of the junction left unmatched. Here the CDR3 DNA reads TGTGCCAGCAGCTTTGCCGGGACAGGGGTCTATTATAGCAATCAGCCCCAGCATTTT. As protein: CASSFAGTGVYYSNQPQHF. The full variable domain, with the rest looked up from reference TRBV7-3 and TRBJ1-5, is GAGVSQTPSNKVTEKGKYVELRCDPISGHTALYWYRQSLGQGPEFLIYFQGTGAADDSGLPNDRFFAVRPEGSVSTLKIQRTERGDSAVYLCASSFAGTGVYYSNQPQHFGDGTRLSIL.